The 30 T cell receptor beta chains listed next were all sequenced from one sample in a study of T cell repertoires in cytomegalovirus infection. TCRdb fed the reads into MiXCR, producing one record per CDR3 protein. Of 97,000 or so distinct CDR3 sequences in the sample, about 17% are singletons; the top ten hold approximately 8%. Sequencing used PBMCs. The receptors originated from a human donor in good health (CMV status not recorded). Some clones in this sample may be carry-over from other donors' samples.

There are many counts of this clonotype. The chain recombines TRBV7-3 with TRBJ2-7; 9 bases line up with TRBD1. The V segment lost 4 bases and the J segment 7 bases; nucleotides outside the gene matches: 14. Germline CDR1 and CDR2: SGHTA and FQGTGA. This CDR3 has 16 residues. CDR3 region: CASSSRSWDRVWEQYF. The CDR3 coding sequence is TGTGCCAGCAGCTCCCGGTCCTGGGACAGGGTGTGGGAGCAGTACTTC.

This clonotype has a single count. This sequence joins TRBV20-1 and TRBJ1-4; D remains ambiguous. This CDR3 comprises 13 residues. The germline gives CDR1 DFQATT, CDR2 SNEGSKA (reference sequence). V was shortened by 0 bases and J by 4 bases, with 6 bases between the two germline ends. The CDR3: CSARDSGNEKLFF. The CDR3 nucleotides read TGCAGTGCTAGAGACAGTGGTAATGAAAAACTGTTTTTT.

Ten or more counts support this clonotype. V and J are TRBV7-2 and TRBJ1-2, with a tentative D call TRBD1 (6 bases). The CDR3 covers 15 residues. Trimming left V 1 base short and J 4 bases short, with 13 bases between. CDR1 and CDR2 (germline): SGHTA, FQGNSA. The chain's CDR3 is CASSLDHRAIYGYTF. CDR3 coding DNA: TGTGCCAGCAGCTTAGATCACAGGGCTATCTATGGCTACACCTTC.

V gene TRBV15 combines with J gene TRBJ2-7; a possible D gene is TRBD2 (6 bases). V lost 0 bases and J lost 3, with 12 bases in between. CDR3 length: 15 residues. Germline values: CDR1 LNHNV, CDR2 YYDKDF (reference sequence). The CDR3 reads CATSREQSGSYEQYF. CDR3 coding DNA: TGTGCCACCAGCAGAGAGCAGTCCGGGAGCTACGAGCAGTACTTC.

Here the CDR3 DNA reads TGCAGTGCTAGGGGGAGGGCAGGTGCAGATACGCAGTATTTT. It is translated as CSARGRAGADTQYF. The chain links TRBV20-1 to TRBJ2-3, with 7 positions matching TRBD2. This CDR3 has 14 amino acids. Trimming took 3 bases from V and 4 from J; bases not matched to a gene: 7. Germline values: CDR1 DFQATT, CDR2 SNEGSKA (reference sequence).

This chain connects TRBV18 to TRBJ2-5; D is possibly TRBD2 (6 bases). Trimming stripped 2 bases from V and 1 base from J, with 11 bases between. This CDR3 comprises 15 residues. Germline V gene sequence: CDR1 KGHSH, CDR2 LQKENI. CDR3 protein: CASSPSTSSQETQYF. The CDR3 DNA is TGTGCCAGCTCACCATCAACTAGCAGCCAAGAGACCCAGTACTTC.

The CDR3 is CASSPGWGNSPLHF. CDR3 sequence (DNA): TGCGCCAGCAGTCCGGGATGGGGGAATTCACCCCTCCACTTT. This chain uses TRBV5-1 with TRBJ1-6; D is possibly TRBD1 (5 bases). The CDR3 is made up of 14 amino acids. V shed 5 bases and J shed 7 bases, with 13 bases lying between them. The germline gives CDR1 SGHRS, CDR2 YFSETQ.

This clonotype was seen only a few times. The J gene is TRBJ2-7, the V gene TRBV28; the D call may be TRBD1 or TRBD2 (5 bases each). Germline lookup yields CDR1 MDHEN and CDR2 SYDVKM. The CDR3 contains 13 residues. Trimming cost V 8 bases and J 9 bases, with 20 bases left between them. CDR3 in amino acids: CASRSGGPGGQYF. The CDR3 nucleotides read TGTGCCAGCCGGAGTGGGGGTCCTGGGGGGCAGTACTTC. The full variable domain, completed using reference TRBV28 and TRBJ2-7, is DVKVTQSSRYLVKRTGEKVFLECVQDMDHENMFWYRQDPGLGLRLIYFSYDVKMKEKGDIPEGYSVSREKKERFSLILESASTNQTSMYLCASRSGGPGGQYFGPGTRLTVT.

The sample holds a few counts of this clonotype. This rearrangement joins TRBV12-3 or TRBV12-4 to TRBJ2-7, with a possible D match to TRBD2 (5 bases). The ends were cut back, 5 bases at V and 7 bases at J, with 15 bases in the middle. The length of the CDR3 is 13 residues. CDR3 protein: CASSASRVGEQYF. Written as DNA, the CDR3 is TGTGCCAGCAGTGCCTCGAGGGTCGGGGAGCAGTACTTC.

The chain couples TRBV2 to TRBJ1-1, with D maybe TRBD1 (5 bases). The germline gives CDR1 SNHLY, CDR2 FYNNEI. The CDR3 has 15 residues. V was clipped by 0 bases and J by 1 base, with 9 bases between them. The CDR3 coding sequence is TGTGCCAGCAGTGAAGCGCTAGGACAGAACACTGAAGCTTTCTTT. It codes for CASSEALGQNTEAFF.

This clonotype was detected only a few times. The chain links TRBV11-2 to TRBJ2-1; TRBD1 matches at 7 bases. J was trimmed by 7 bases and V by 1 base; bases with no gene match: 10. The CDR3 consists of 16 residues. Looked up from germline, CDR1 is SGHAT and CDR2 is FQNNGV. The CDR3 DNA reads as TGTGCCAGCAGCTTAGGGGCACAGGGGATGGGGAATGAGCAGTTCTTC. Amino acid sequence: CASSLGAQGMGNEQFF.

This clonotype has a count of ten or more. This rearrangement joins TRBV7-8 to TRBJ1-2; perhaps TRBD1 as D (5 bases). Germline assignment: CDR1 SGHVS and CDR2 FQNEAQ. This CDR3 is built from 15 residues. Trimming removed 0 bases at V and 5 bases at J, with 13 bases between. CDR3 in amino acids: CASSLALPGIYGYTF. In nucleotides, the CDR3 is TGTGCCAGCAGCTTAGCGCTACCAGGGATTTATGGCTACACCTTC. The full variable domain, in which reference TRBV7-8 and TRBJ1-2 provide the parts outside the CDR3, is GAGVSQSPRYKVAKRGQDVALRCDPISGHVSLFWYQQALGQGPEFLTYFQNEAQLDKSGLPSDRFFAERPEGSVSTLKIQRTQQEDSAVYLCASSLALPGIYGYTFGSGTRLTVV.

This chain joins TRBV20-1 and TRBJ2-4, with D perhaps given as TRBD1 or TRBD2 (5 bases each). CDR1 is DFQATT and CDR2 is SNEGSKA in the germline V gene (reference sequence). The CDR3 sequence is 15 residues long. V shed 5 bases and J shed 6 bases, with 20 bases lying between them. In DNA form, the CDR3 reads TGCAGTGCTCCCGGGTTAGAGGGGAGCGGAAACATTCAGTACTTC. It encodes CSAPGLEGSGNIQYF.

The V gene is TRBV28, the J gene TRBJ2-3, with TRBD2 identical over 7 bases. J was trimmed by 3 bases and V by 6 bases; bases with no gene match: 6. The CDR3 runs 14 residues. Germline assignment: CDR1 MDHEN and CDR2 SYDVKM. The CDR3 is CASSPAGSTDTQYF. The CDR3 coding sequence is TGTGCCAGCAGCCCAGCGGGGTCTACAGATACGCAGTATTTT.

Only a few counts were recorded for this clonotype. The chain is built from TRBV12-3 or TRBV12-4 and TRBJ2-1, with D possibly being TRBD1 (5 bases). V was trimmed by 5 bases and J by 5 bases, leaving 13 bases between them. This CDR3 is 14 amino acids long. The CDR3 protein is CASSKPLQDNEQFF. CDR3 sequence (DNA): TGTGCCAGCAGTAAACCATTACAGGACAATGAGCAGTTCTTC.

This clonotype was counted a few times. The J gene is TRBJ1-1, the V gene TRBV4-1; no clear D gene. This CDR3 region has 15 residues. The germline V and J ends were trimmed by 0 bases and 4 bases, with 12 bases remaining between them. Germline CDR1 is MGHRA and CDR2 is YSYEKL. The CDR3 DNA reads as TGCGCCAGCAGCCAAGAGGGGATAAGGGCCACTGAAGCTTTCTTT. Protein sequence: CASSQEGIRATEAFF.

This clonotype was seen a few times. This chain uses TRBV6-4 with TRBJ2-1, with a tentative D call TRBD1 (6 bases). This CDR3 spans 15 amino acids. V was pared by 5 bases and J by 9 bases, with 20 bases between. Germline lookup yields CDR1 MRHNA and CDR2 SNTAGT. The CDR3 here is CASSNYLTGSAEQFF. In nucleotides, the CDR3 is TGTGCCAGCAGTAATTATTTAACAGGGTCCGCTGAGCAGTTCTTC.

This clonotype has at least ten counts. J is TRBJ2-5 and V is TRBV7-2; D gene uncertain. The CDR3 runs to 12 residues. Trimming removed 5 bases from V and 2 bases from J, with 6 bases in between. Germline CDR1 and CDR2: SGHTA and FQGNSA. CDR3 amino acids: CASSLDQETQYF. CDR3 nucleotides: TGTGCCAGCAGCCTAGATCAAGAGACCCAGTACTTC.

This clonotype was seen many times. CDR3 nucleotide sequence: TGCGCCAGCAGCCCCCCGGACCTCTATGGCTACACCTTC. This sequence encodes CASSPPDLYGYTF. The chain couples TRBV5-1 to TRBJ1-2; the D is unclear. CDR3 length: 13 residues. Germline CDR1 is SGHRS and CDR2 is YFSETQ. Trimming removed 4 bases from V and 4 bases from J, with 11 bases in between.

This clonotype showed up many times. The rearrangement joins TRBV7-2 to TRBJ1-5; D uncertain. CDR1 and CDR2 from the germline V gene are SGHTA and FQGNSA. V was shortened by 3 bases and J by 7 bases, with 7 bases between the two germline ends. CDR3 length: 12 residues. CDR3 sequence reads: CASSFIKQPQHF. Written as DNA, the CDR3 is TGTGCCAGCAGCTTCATCAAGCAGCCCCAGCATTTT.

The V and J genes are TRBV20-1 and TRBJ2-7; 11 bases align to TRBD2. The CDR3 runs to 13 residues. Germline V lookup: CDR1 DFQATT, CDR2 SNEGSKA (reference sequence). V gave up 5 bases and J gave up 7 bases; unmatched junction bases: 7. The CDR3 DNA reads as TGCAGTGCTTTTAGCGGGGGGGCAGGGGAGCAGTACTTC. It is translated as CSAFSGGAGEQYF.

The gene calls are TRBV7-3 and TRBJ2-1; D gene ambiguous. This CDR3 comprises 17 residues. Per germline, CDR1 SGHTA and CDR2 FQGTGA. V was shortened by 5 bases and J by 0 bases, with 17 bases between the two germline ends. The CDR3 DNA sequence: TGTGCCAGCAGCCCCCAAGGGCCAAATAGCTCCTACAATGAGCAGTTCTTC. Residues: CASSPQGPNSSYNEQFF.

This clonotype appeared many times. The CDR3 region has the DNA TGTGCCAGCAGCTCCCGAAGGACTGAAGCTTTCTTT. This codes for CASSSRRTEAFF. The V call is TRBV7-2, the J call TRBJ1-1, with unresolved D. Germline loops: CDR1 SGHTA, CDR2 FQGNSA. This CDR3 region has 12 residues. The germline V and J ends were trimmed by 4 bases and 5 bases, with 8 bases remaining between them.

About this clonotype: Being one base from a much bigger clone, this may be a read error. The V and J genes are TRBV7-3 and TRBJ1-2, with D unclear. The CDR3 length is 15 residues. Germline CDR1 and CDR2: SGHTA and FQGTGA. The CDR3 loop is CASILTRNSNYGYTF. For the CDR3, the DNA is TGTGCCAGCATCTTAACCCGAAACTCTAACTATGGCTACACCTTC.

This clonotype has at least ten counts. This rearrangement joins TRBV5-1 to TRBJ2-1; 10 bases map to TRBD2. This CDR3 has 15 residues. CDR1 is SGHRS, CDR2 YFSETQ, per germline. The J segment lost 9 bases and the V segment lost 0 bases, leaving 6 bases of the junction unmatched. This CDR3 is CASSLVLAGSREQFF. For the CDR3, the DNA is TGCGCCAGCAGCTTGGTACTAGCGGGGTCACGTGAGCAGTTCTTC.

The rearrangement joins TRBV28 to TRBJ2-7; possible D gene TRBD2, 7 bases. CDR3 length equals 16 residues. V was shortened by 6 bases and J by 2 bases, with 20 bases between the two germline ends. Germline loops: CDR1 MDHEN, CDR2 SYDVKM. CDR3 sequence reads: CASSSSRGGFPYEQYF. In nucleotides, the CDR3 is TGTGCCAGCAGCTCCTCAAGGGGGGGCTTTCCCTACGAGCAGTACTTC.

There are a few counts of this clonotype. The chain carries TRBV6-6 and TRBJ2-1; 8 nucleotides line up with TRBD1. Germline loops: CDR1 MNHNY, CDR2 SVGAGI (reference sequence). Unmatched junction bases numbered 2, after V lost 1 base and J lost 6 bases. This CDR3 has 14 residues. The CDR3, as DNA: TGTGCCAGCAGTTACTTTGGACAGGGCAATGAGCAGTTCTTC. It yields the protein CASSYFGQGNEQFF.

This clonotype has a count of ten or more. The CDR3 DNA reads as TGTGCCAGCAGCTTAGGGCTGCTAGCGGGGGGGCGAAACAATGAGCAGTTCTTC. Its translation: CASSLGLLAGGRNNEQFF. The chain has TRBV7-3 and TRBJ2-1, with 12 bases fitting TRBD2. The CDR3 is made up of 18 amino acids. From germline, CDR1 is SGHTA and CDR2 FQGTGA. After removal of 2 bases from V and 5 bases from J, the junction contained 10 bases not matched to a gene.

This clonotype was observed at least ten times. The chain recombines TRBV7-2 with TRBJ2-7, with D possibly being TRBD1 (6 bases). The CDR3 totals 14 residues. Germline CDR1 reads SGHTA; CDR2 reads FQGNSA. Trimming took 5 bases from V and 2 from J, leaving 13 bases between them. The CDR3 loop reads CASSPEWGPYEQYF. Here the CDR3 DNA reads TGTGCCAGCAGCCCCGAGTGGGGGCCCTACGAGCAGTACTTC. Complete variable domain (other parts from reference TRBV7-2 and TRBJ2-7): GAGVSQSPSNKVTEKGKDVELRCDPISGHTALYWYRQSLGQGLEFLIYFQGNSAPDKSGLPSDRFSAERTGGSVSTLTIQRTQQEDSAVYLCASSPEWGPYEQYFGPGTRLTVT.

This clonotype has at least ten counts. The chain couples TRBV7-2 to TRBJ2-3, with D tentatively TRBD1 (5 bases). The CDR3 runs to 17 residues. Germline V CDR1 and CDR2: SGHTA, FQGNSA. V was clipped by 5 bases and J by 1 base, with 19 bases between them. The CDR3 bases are TGTGCCAGCAGCCTCAACGGCTGGGGCGGTGGCACAGATACGCAGTATTTT. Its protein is CASSLNGWGGGTDTQYF.